A single T cell receptor beta chain is shown here with its context. These data are taken from a study of T cell changes during pregnancy in multiple sclerosis. Using immunoSEQ multiplex PCR, the repertoire was profiled, and TCRdb retains in-frame clones only, with some absent. Of around 40,000 clones detected, more than 85% appear once; the ten largest clones hold 5.5%. The input for sequencing was CD8+ T cells from peripheral blood mononuclear cells, taken in the third trimester of pregnancy. This TCR came from a female donor with multiple sclerosis, enrolled in a pregnancy study.

In DNA, the CDR3 is TGTGCCAGCAGTGATGTCCCCGGGGACACCATATATTTT. This encodes CASSDVPGDTIYF. This chain connects TRBV6-4 to TRBJ1-3, with unresolved D. The CDR3 has 13 residues. The germline V gene has CDR1 MRHNA and CDR2 SNTAGT. The V end lost 3 bases, the J end lost 8 bases, and 11 bases lay between the germline ends.